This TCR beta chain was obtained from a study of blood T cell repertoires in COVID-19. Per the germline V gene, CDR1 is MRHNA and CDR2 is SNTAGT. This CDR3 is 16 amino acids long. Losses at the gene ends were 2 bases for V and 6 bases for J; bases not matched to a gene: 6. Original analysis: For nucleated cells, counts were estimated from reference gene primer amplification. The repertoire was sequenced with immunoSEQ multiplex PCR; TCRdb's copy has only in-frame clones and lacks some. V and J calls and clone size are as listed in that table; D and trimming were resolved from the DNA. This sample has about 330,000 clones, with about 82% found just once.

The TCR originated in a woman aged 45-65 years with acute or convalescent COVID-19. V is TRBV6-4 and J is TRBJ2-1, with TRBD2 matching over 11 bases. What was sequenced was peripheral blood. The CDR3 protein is CASSDPSGRSLNEQFF. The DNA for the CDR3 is TGTGCCAGCAGTGACCCTAGCGGGAGGTCTCTCAATGAGCAGTTCTTC.